Below are 3 T cell receptor beta chains sequenced from a single sample in a study of T cell changes during pregnancy in multiple sclerosis. Repertoires were generated with immunoSEQ multiplex PCR, while TCRdb's copy carries only in-frame clones and drops some. The table records more than 75,000 clones, just under 95% of them present only once. Sequencing used peripheral blood, obtained in the first trimester of pregnancy. The receptor source for this set is a female donor with multiple sclerosis, enrolled in a pregnancy study.

The chain recombines TRBV5-1 with TRBJ1-2; 7 bases agree with TRBD1. J lost 2 bases, V lost 1 base, and 8 bases had no gene match. The CDR3 spans 16 residues. CDR1 SGHRS and CDR2 YFSETQ come from the germline V gene. Here the CDR3 reads CASSLSGTDINYGYTF. CDR3 coding DNA: TGCGCCAGCAGCTTGTCCGGGACAGATATAAACTATGGCTACACCTTC.

This chain connects TRBV27 to TRBJ2-2, with D possibly matching TRBD1 (6 bases). Trimming pared 7 bases from V and 2 bases from J, leaving 14 bases between. Germline assignment: CDR1 MNHEY and CDR2 SMNVEV (reference sequence). This CDR3 contains 15 residues. The CDR3 DNA reads as TGTGCCAGCACCTCCGGGACAACAAACACCGGGGAGCTGTTTTTT. Translated: CASTSGTTNTGELFF.

The chain employs TRBV6-5 and TRBJ2-5; tentatively, D is TRBD1 (6 bases). The assigned J gene may be wrong: the sequence end matches TRBJ2-7 better. Germline V gives CDR1 MNHEY, CDR2 SVGAGI. This CDR3 is built from 13 residues. The CDR3 protein is CASSSPQGYEQYF. The CDR3 DNA reads as TGTGCCAGCAGTTCCCCACAGGGCTACGAGCAGTACTTC.